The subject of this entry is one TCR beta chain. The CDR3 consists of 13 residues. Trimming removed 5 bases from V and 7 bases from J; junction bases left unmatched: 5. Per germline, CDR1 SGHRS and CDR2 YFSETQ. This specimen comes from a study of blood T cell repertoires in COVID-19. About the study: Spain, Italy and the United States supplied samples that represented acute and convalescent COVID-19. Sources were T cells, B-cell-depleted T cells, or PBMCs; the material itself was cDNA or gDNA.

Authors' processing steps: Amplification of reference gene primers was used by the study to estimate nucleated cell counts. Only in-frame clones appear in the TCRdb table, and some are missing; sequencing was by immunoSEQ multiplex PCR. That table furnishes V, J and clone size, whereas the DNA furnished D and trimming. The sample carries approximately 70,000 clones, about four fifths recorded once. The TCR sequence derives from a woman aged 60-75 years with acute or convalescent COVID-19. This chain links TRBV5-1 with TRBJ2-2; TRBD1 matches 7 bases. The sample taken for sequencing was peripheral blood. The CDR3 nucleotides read TGCGCCAGCAGAGACAGGGAGAACGGGGAGCTGTTTTTT. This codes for CASRDRENGELFF.